The 3 T cell receptor beta chains in this list originate from one sample, sequenced in a study of blood T cell repertoires in COVID-19 (dated by TCRdb to the early 2020s). Library prep was done by the immunoSEQ multiplex PCR assay. TCRdb provides this immuneACCESS table in a form limited to in-frame rearrangements. Some clones are lacking; in checked studies, under half of them reflect an unresolved V gene, and why the rest are absent is not known. The sample profile shows fewer than 400,000 clones; about 90% of them were found once. Of the sample, 1.5% to 2% falls within the top ten clones. The sample consisted of peripheral blood. Every receptor here comes from a woman in her twenties or thirties with COVID-19, enrolled during active disease.

In this sample, this clone turned up a few times. The J gene is TRBJ1-2, the V gene TRBV28; 7 positions agree with TRBD1. CDR1 is MDHEN, CDR2 SYDVKM, per germline. V was pared by 7 bases and J by 8 bases, with 13 bases of the junction left unmatched. CDR3 length equals 14 residues. The CDR3 DNA sequence: TGTGCCAGCACCATAGGAGGGGGCGGGCGAGGCTACACCTTC. This codes for CASTIGGGGRGYTF.

The genes are TRBV4-2 and TRBJ2-7, with D unresolved. The CDR3 contains 17 residues. Germline lookup yields CDR1 LGHNA and CDR2 YNFKEQ. The V and J ends lost 0 bases and 5 bases respectively, with 20 bases between them. The CDR3: CASSQEGAARPANEQYF. The CDR3 nucleotides are TGTGCCAGCAGCCAAGAGGGTGCGGCAAGGCCAGCGAACGAGCAGTACTTC.

CDR3 sequence reads: CASSPRVGTANTEAFF. CDR3 sequence (DNA): TGTGCCAGCAGCCCCAGGGTGGGGACTGCAAACACTGAAGCTTTCTTT. The V call is TRBV5-5, the J call TRBJ1-1; TRBD1 might be the D (5 bases). Between the trimmed V and J ends, which lost 4 bases and 2 bases, there was a span of 18 bases. From germline, CDR1 is SGHKS and CDR2 YYEKEE (reference sequence). This CDR3 has 16 amino acids.